These 30 T cell receptor beta chains originate from one sample sequenced in a study of blood T cells in healthy people across ages. A second PCR, run for roughly 7 to 12 cycles, used a sample-barcoded 5' primer plus a J-beta primer mix. From the 5' RACE reads, TCRdb called clonotypes with MiXCR, one entry per CDR3 protein. The sample contains around 320,000 distinct CDR3 sequences, roughly 26% of which appear only once. Sequences were obtained from blood. The origin of the receptors is a woman in her 70s in good health.

Comments on this clonotype: A read error may produce the germline difference seen at one junction end. The rearrangement uses TRBV2 and TRBJ1-1; no clear D gene. The germline V gene encodes CDR1 SNHLY and CDR2 FYNNEI. This CDR3 has 13 amino acids. This chain's CDR3 is CASREQTNTEAFF. For the CDR3, the DNA is TGTGCCAGCAGGGAACAGACGAACACCGAAGCTTTCTTT.

The CDR3 coding sequence is TGTGCCAGCAGTCGACCTTGGGCCTTGCGGGAGGGCCAGACCGGGGAGCTGTTTTTT. The encoded protein is CASSRPWALREGQTGELFF. This sequence joins TRBV6-2 or TRBV6-3 and TRBJ2-2; 9 bases are a match to TRBD2. The CDR3 is made up of 19 amino acids. Germline CDR1 is MNHEY and CDR2 is SVGEGT. With 5 bases clipped from V and 5 bases from J, the junction kept 18 bases outside the gene matches.

This clonotype was seen at least ten times. This rearrangement joins TRBV28 to TRBJ1-4, with D unclear. Germline lookup yields CDR1 MDHEN and CDR2 SYDVKM. The CDR3 is 14 residues long. V was clipped by 10 bases and J by 5 bases, with 17 bases between them. For the CDR3, the DNA is TGTGCCACTCAGTTAAGCGCTCAAAATGAAAAACTGTTTTTT. Translated, it gives CATQLSAQNEKLFF.

This chain's CDR3 is CASSQLEETEQYF. In DNA, the CDR3 is TGTGCCAGCAGCCAATTAGAGGAGACCGAGCAGTACTTC. The rearrangement uses TRBV14 and TRBJ2-1, with D unresolved. The J call may be incorrect, as the DNA end agrees better with TRBJ2-7. The CDR3 totals 13 residues. Per the germline V gene, CDR1 is SGHDN and CDR2 is FVKESK.

In this sample, this clonotype turned up a few times. The CDR3 reads CASSPGTEMGTEAFF. The CDR3 DNA sequence: TGTGCCAGCAGCCCCGGGACGGAAATGGGTACTGAAGCTTTCTTT. The J gene is TRBJ1-1, the V gene TRBV7-9, with D tentatively TRBD1 (5 bases). The germline V gene has CDR1 SEHNR and CDR2 FQNEAQ (reference sequence). The length of the CDR3 is 15 residues. Trimming left V 5 bases short and J 5 bases short, with 18 bases between.

This chain connects TRBV6-5 to TRBJ1-1; 7 bases match TRBD1. Per germline, CDR1 MNHEY and CDR2 SVGAGI. Unmatched junction bases numbered 11, after V lost 5 bases and J lost 5 bases. This CDR3 is 15 amino acids long. The CDR3 bases are TGTGCCAGCAGTCCCAGGGACAGTAGAATGACTGAAGCTTTCTTT. Translated, it gives CASSPRDSRMTEAFF.

A remark on this clonotype: The CDR3 does not end in the conserved phenylalanine or tryptophan, so this is likely a read error. The chain couples TRBV20-1 to TRBJ1-5, with D perhaps TRBD1 (5 bases). Germline values: CDR1 DFQATT, CDR2 SNEGSKA (reference sequence). This CDR3 region has 13 residues. Deletions cut 4 bases from V and 0 bases from J, with 7 bases between. CDR3 loop: CSAKGLSNQPQHL. CDR3 coding DNA: TGCAGTGCTAAGGGGCTTAGCAATCAGCCCCAGCATCTT.

The chain combines TRBV5-1 with TRBJ1-5; D unclear. Germline V gene data show CDR1 as SGHRS and CDR2 as YFSETQ. CDR3 length: 10 amino acids. V lost 5 bases and J lost 5, with 2 bases in between. The CDR3 DNA reads TGCGCCAGCAGAGATCAGCCCCAGCATTTT. Residues: CASRDQPQHF.

The rearrangement uses TRBV29-1 and TRBJ2-1, with 8 bases fitting TRBD1. This CDR3 has 11 amino acids. Germline V gene data show CDR1 as SQVTM and CDR2 as ANQGSEA. After removal of 7 bases from V and 15 bases from J, the junction contained 11 bases not matched to a gene. CDR3 sequence: CSGGQEANSFF. CDR3 nucleotide sequence: TGCAGCGGGGGACAGGAGGCGAACTCGTTCTTC.

The chain couples TRBV20-1 to TRBJ1-5; TRBD1 matches at 12 bases. Losses at the gene ends were 1 base for V and 1 base for J; bases not matched to a gene: 8. The length of the CDR3 is 18 residues. Germline-derived CDR1 and CDR2 are DFQATT and SNEGSKA (reference sequence). The CDR3 nucleotides read TGCAGTGCTAGAGCCGGGACAGGGGGCAGGGTGAGCAATCAGCCCCAGCATTTT. Protein: CSARAGTGGRVSNQPQHF.

This clonotype was found a few times. The chain is built from TRBV7-8 and TRBJ1-4; 8 nucleotides agree with TRBD1. Trimming took 1 base from V and 8 from J; bases not matched to a gene: 3. Germline-derived CDR1 and CDR2 are SGHVS and FQNEAQ. The CDR3 spans 14 residues. The CDR3 loop reads CASSLDNRGEKLFF. The CDR3 nucleotides read TGTGCCAGCAGCTTAGACAACAGGGGGGAAAAACTGTTTTTT.

This chain uses TRBV5-1 with TRBJ2-5, with a weak D call TRBD2 (5 bases). V was trimmed by 1 base and J by 2 bases, leaving 9 bases between them. CDR1 is SGHRS, CDR2 YFSETQ, per germline. This CDR3 has 14 amino acids. Here the CDR3 DNA reads TGCGCCAGCAGCTTGTTTTCGGGGCAAGAGACCCAGTACTTC. It encodes CASSLFSGQETQYF.

The table lists this clonotype with a few counts. The rearrangement uses TRBV20-1 and TRBJ1-3, with a weak D call TRBD1 (5 bases). The germline CDR1 and CDR2 sequences are DFQATT and SNEGSKA (reference sequence). This CDR3 contains 15 residues. Trimming left V 1 base short and J 0 bases short, with 10 bases between. The CDR3 reads CSARGGGSSGNTIYF. CDR3 in DNA: TGCAGTGCTAGAGGGGGGGGAAGCTCTGGAAACACCATATATTTT.

This clonotype appeared a few times. The V call is TRBV6-1, the J call TRBJ1-2; D gene uncertain. This CDR3 is built from 16 residues. V was shortened by 6 bases and J by 10 bases, with 27 bases between the two germline ends. In germline, CDR1 is MNHNS, CDR2 SASEGT. CDR3 residues: CASRLSAAQLKKDYTF. The CDR3 DNA follows: TGTGCCAGCAGGCTGTCAGCGGCCCAACTTAAGAAAGACTACACCTTC.

The V and J genes are TRBV5-8 and TRBJ1-4; the D gene is possibly TRBD1 (6 bases). The V end was cut by 3 bases, the J end by 3 bases, with 12 bases between. Per germline, CDR1 SGHTS and CDR2 YDEGEE. This CDR3 region has 15 residues. The chain's CDR3 is CASSWGGAANEKLFF. The CDR3 region has the DNA TGTGCCAGCAGCTGGGGGGGGGCTGCTAATGAAAAACTGTTTTTT. Combining the CDR3 with reference TRBV5-8 and TRBJ1-4 gives the whole variable domain EAGVTQSPTHLIKTRGQQATLRCSPISGHTSVYWYQQALGLGLQFLLWYDEGEERNRGNFPPRFSGRQFPNYSSELNVNALELEDSALYLCASSWGGAANEKLFFGSGTQLSVL.

Only a few counts were recorded for this clonotype. The chain is built from TRBV4-2 and TRBJ1-5; 9 nucleotides match TRBD1. The length of the CDR3 is 17 residues. Germline loops: CDR1 LGHNA, CDR2 YNFKEQ. With 0 bases clipped from V and 6 bases from J, the junction kept 9 bases outside the gene matches. The CDR3 is CASSQEYSGTGLQPQHF. CDR3 coding DNA: TGTGCCAGCAGCCAAGAATACTCGGGGACAGGGCTTCAGCCCCAGCATTTT.

The chain combines TRBV5-1 with TRBJ2-3; the D gene could be TRBD1 or TRBD2 (6 bases each). This CDR3 contains 13 residues. Germline lookup yields CDR1 SGHRS and CDR2 YFSETQ. The germline V and J ends were trimmed by 6 bases and 3 bases, with 11 bases remaining between them. CDR3 bases: TGCGCCAGCATGGCGGGACAAACAGATACGCAGTATTTT. It translates to CASMAGQTDTQYF.

Here the CDR3 DNA reads TGCAGTGTTTCTGGGCGACGACTAGCCCGGGAGACCCAGTACTTC. It translates to CSVSGRRLARETQYF. V usage is TRBV20-1 and J usage is TRBJ2-5; 7 bases map to TRBD2. V dropped 7 bases and J dropped 5; count of bases not matched to a gene: 16. CDR3 size: 15 residues. Germline V CDR1 and CDR2: DFQATT, SNEGSKA (reference sequence).

In the case of this clonotype: The junction shows a germline mismatch at one end, possibly a read error. J is TRBJ2-1 and V is TRBV12-3 or TRBV12-4; 8 nucleotides align to TRBD2. The CDR3 loop spans 14 amino acids. The chain's CDR3 is CAGRSSGSYNEQFF. The DNA for the CDR3 is TGTGCCGGCAGATCCAGCGGGAGCTACAATGAGCAGTTCTTC.

The CDR3 DNA follows: TGTGCCAGCAGTTCACCAACTAGCGGGAGTAGGAATGAGCAGTTCTTC. It specifies CASSSPTSGSRNEQFF. V is TRBV28 and J is TRBJ2-7; 11 bases fit TRBD2. Near its end, the DNA agrees better with TRBJ2-1, so the J call may be wrong. CDR1 is MDHEN and CDR2 is SYDVKM in the germline V gene. The CDR3 loop spans 16 amino acids.

The V gene is TRBV9, the J gene TRBJ2-3; D possibly corresponds to TRBD2 (6 bases). The CDR3 covers 17 residues. CDR1 is SGDLS, CDR2 YYNGEE, per germline. V gave up 0 bases and J gave up 3 bases, with 17 bases separating them. The CDR3 DNA reads as TGTGCCAGCAGCGTAGGAGGAGGTTGGCGGGGAACAGATACGCAGTATTTT. This encodes CASSVGGGWRGTDTQYF.

This clonotype was seen only a few times. The chain has TRBV15 and TRBJ1-5, with D possibly matching TRBD1 (6 bases). Germline V lookup: CDR1 LNHNV, CDR2 YYDKDF (reference sequence). Between the trimmed V and J ends, which lost 1 base and 4 bases, there was a span of 20 bases. The CDR3 totals 18 residues. The CDR3 region has the DNA TGTGCCACCAGCAGAGTGACAGGTCGTCTGTCGAGTAATCAGCCCCAGCATTTT. It codes for CATSRVTGRLSSNQPQHF.

In the case of this clonotype: This may be a read error, as it is one base from a much larger clone. The rearrangement uses TRBV14 and TRBJ1-1; the D is unclear. The germline V gene encodes CDR1 SGHDN and CDR2 FVKESK. With 5 bases removed from V and 0 bases from J, the gap between germline ends came to 7 bases. The CDR3 extends over 13 amino acids. CDR3 loop: CASSLRMNTEAFF. The CDR3 DNA is TGTGCCAGCAGCTTACGGATGAACACTGAAGCTTTCTTT.

The V gene is TRBV5-1, the J gene TRBJ2-6; D ambiguous. The CDR3 loop spans 16 amino acids. Germline-derived CDR1 and CDR2 are SGHRS and YFSETQ. Trimming left V 0 bases short and J 4 bases short, with 11 bases between. The CDR3 spells CASSLGTLGGANVLTF. The CDR3 DNA sequence: TGCGCCAGCAGCTTGGGAACGCTCGGCGGGGCCAACGTCCTGACTTTC. Full variable domain (missing parts from reference TRBV5-1 and TRBJ2-6): KAGVTQTPRYLIKTRGQQVTLSCSPISGHRSVSWYQQTPGQGLQFLFEYFSETQRNKGNFPGRFSGRQFSNSRSEMNVSTLELGDSALYLCASSLGTLGGANVLTFGAGSRLTVL.

The table lists this clonotype with a few counts. The chain is built from TRBV28 and TRBJ2-4, with 12 bases fitting TRBD2. The length of the CDR3 is 13 residues. V was pared by 2 bases and J by 13 bases, with 3 bases of the junction left unmatched. CDR1 MDHEN and CDR2 SYDVKM come from the germline V gene. In DNA, the CDR3 is TGTGCCAGCAGTTTAACTAGCGGGAGGCTACAGTACTTC. This gives the protein CASSLTSGRLQYF.

This clonotype was counted only a few times. The chain couples TRBV7-2 to TRBJ1-2, with D unclear. The CDR3 is 14 amino acids. Between the trimmed V and J ends, which lost 1 base and 8 bases, there was a span of 14 bases. Germline V gene sequence: CDR1 SGHTA, CDR2 FQGNSA. The CDR3 here is CASSLVGRMGGYTF. Here the CDR3 DNA reads TGTGCCAGCAGCTTAGTGGGCAGGATGGGGGGCTACACCTTC.

The chain joins TRBV20-1 to TRBJ2-2; D may be TRBD1 or TRBD2 (5 bases each). CDR1 is DFQATT, CDR2 SNEGSKA, per germline (reference sequence). V lost 0 bases, J lost 4 bases, and 12 bases lay in between. CDR3 length equals 15 residues. The CDR3 protein is CSARDFQRGTGELFF. In DNA form, the CDR3 reads TGCAGTGCTAGAGATTTCCAGAGGGGCACCGGGGAGCTGTTTTTT.

This clonotype has only a few counts. The V gene is TRBV2, the J gene TRBJ1-1; D gene uncertain. CDR1 is SNHLY and CDR2 is FYNNEI in the germline V gene. V dropped 2 bases and J dropped 1 base, with 8 bases sitting between them. This CDR3 is 14 amino acids long. The CDR3 DNA sequence: TGTGCCAGCAGTGAAATTTTCGGGAACACTGAAGCTTTCTTT. It specifies CASSEIFGNTEAFF.

The CDR3 spells CASRFTPGLAGVGLSGANVLTF. The CDR3 DNA sequence: TGTGCCAGCAGGTTCACACCGGGACTAGCGGGAGTGGGTTTATCTGGGGCCAACGTCCTGACTTTC. The chain recombines TRBV11-1 with TRBJ2-6; 14 bases are a match to TRBD2. This CDR3 region has 22 residues. Germline values: CDR1 SGHAT, CDR2 FQDESV (reference sequence). V shed 6 bases and J 1 base; nucleotides not matched to a gene: 17.

This chain joins TRBV3-1 and TRBJ2-1; 7 bases align to TRBD2. The J call is in doubt because the DNA end fits TRBJ2-5 better. The germline V gene has CDR1 LGHDT and CDR2 YNNKEL (reference sequence). This CDR3 is built from 13 residues. CDR3 loop: CASRLTSSETQYF. Here the CDR3 DNA reads TGTGCCAGCAGGCTGACTAGCTCTGAGACCCAGTACTTC.